This T cell receptor (beta chain) was sequenced for a study of blood T cell repertoires in COVID-19. At the level of the study: Samples taken during acute and convalescent COVID-19 were collected in the United States, Italy and Spain. PBMCs, B-cell-depleted T cells, or T cells were the source of the cDNA or gDNA that made up the material.

Original methodology: Reference gene primer amplification yielded estimated nucleated cell counts. The method was immunoSEQ multiplex PCR; TCRdb's version includes in-frame clones alone and lacks a portion of them. Clone size and the V and J calls come from that table; the DNA yielded D and trimming. Of over 250,000 clones in the sample, approximately 85% were seen once. Germline V gene lookup returns CDR1 LNHDA and CDR2 SQIVND (reference sequence). The CDR3 extends over 16 amino acids. V lost 6 bases and J lost 5; bases outside the gene matches: 13. The specimen was peripheral blood. This sequence was found in a woman in her 70s with acute or convalescent COVID-19. The chain uses TRBV19 and TRBJ1-2; 9 positions match TRBD1. The CDR3 DNA follows: TGTGCCAGTAGACCCCAGGGGGGACAGGGTCTATATGGCTACACCTTC. Translating gives CASRPQGGQGLYGYTF.